These T cell receptor beta chains were read from a single sample in a study of T cells after yellow fever vaccination. TCRdb itself ran the 5' RACE reads through MiXCR, one entry per CDR3 protein. The sample lists some 420,000 distinct CDR3 sequences; around 20% were seen once. Sequenced material: PBMCs, taken before the yellow fever booster vaccination. The receptors were sampled from a man between 18 and 29 years old who received the YFV17D yellow fever vaccine. Each CDR3 is given with its conserved first and last residue. A D gene is named only where the DNA matches it firmly. Rows may omit the clone size; those that give it use once, few, many or a size class.

clone_size j_call d_call v_call cdr3_aa cdr3_nt
- TRBJ1-2 TRBD1 TRBV7-9 CASSDRDRGVYGYTF TGTGCCAGCAGCGACAGGGACAGGGGCGTCTATGGCTACACCTTC
many TRBJ2-6 TRBD1 TRBV20-1 CSATGTGISGANVLTF TGCAGTGCTACCGGGACAGGGATATCTGGGGCCAACGTCCTGACTTTC
few TRBJ2-5 - TRBV5-1 CASSLDAAGFQETQYF TGCGCCAGCAGCTTGGATGCCGCGGGGTTCCAAGAGACCCAGTACTTC
many TRBJ1-1 - TRBV7-9 CASRGGPEAFF TGTGCCAGCAGGGGGGGACCTGAAGCTTTCTTT
- TRBJ2-1 TRBD1 TRBV6-6 CASSQSGTDNNEQFF TGTGCCAGCAGTCAATCCGGGACAGATAACAATGAGCAGTTCTTC
- TRBJ2-2 - TRBV12-3/TRBV12-4 CASSFSLQESGELFF TGTGCCAGCAGTTTCAGCCTCCAAGAATCCGGGGAGCTGTTTTTT
- TRBJ2-7 - TRBV4-2 CASSQDSVPGSLGYEQYF TGTGCCAGCAGCCAAGATTCGGTTCCGGGGAGCCTCGGGTACGAGCAGTACTTC
- TRBJ2-3 - TRBV5-1 CASSLGVGGSTDTQYF TGCGCCAGCAGCTTGGGTGTGGGGGGAAGCACAGATACGCAGTATTTT
- TRBJ1-4 - TRBV4-3 CASSQSGRQGEKLFF TGCGCCAGCAGCCAATCCGGACGACAAGGAGAAAAACTGTTTTTT
- TRBJ2-2 - TRBV7-6 CASSLGSGHTGELFF TGTGCCAGCAGCTTAGGGTCAGGACACACCGGGGAGCTGTTTTTT
- TRBJ2-7 - TRBV7-9 CASSPAQQDEQYF TGTGCCAGCAGCCCCGCCCAGCAGGACGAGCAGTACTTC
few TRBJ2-2 - TRBV5-4 CASTATANTGELFF TGTGCCAGCACGGCAACAGCGAACACCGGGGAGCTGTTTTTT
- TRBJ1-1 - TRBV28 CASVSYMNTEAFF TGTGCCAGCGTGAGTTATATGAACACTGAAGCTTTCTTT
- TRBJ2-1 - TRBV20-1 CSARDRRRGSYNEQFF TGCAGTGCTAGAGATCGGAGGAGGGGCTCCTACAATGAGCAGTTCTTC
many TRBJ2-5 - TRBV5-1 CASSLAAGQETQYF TGCGCCAGCAGCTTGGCGGCAGGCCAAGAGACCCAGTACTTC
few TRBJ2-3 - TRBV5-1 CASSFSSDTQYF TGCGCCAGCTCCTTCTCATCCGATACGCAGTATTTT
- TRBJ1-5 - TRBV7-2 CASSVTGYSNQPQHF TGTGCCAGCAGCGTTACGGGATATAGCAATCAGCCCCAGCATTTT
- TRBJ2-5 - TRBV29-1 CSAEGPYQETQYF TGCAGCGCAGAGGGGCCGTACCAAGAGACCCAGTACTTC
- TRBJ2-3 - TRBV6-1 CASSHERLADTQYF TGTGCCAGCAGTCACGAGCGACTTGCAGATACGCAGTATTTT
- TRBJ1-5 - TRBV15 CATSRGVSNQPQHF TGTGCCACCAGCAGAGGGGTGAGCAATCAGCCCCAGCATTTT
few TRBJ2-2 TRBD1 TRBV6-5 CASSYSGTGRQGSTGELFF TGTGCCAGCAGTTACTCCGGGACAGGCCGCCAAGGATCTACCGGGGAGCTGTTTTTT
- TRBJ2-1 TRBD2 TRBV24-1 CATSGTAGGSYNEQFF TGTGCCACCAGTGGTACAGCGGGGGGGTCCTACAATGAGCAGTTCTTC
- TRBJ2-7 TRBD2 TRBV12-5 CASGFSGGPRWLEQYF TGTGCTAGTGGTTTTAGCGGGGGGCCGAGATGGCTCGAGCAGTACTTC
- TRBJ2-4 TRBD2 TRBV12-3/TRBV12-4 CASSLPLAGGRNIQYF TGTGCCAGCAGTTTACCACTAGCGGGGGGGCGGAACATTCAGTACTTC
- TRBJ2-1 - TRBV6-6 CASSWKLSYNEQFF TGTGCCAGCAGTTGGAAATTGTCCTACAATGAGCAGTTCTTC
- TRBJ2-3 TRBD2 TRBV19 CASSVTSGGLMDTQYF TGTGCCAGTAGTGTGACTAGCGGGGGTCTAATGGATACGCAGTATTTT
few TRBJ2-1 - TRBV4-1 CASSQDENVPNEQFF TGCGCCAGCAGCCAAGATGAAAATGTCCCCAATGAGCAGTTCTTC
- TRBJ1-6 - TRBV18 CASSPVPGRLNSPLHF TGTGCCAGCTCACCCGTTCCCGGCAGATTAAATTCACCCCTCCACTTT
- TRBJ2-4 - TRBV5-1 CASSLTVKNIQYF TGCGCCAGCAGCTTGACAGTAAAAAACATTCAGTACTTC
- TRBJ2-1 - TRBV5-1 CASSSNYQQQFF TGCGCCAGCAGCAGCAACTACCAACAGCAGTTCTTC
few TRBJ2-5 - TRBV5-4 CASSPEYEETQYF TGTGCCAGCAGCCCGGAGTACGAAGAGACCCAGTACTTC
- TRBJ2-4 - TRBV27 CASEDVAKNIQYF TGTGCCAGTGAGGACGTTGCCAAAAACATTCAGTACTTC
few TRBJ2-3 - TRBV7-3 CASSPRHLDTQYF TGTGCCAGCAGCCCCCGACATTTAGATACGCAGTATTTT
many TRBJ2-3 - TRBV6-4 CASSLTAGSTDTQYF TGTGCCAGCAGTCTGACGGCGGGGAGCACAGATACGCAGTATTTT
- TRBJ1-6 - TRBV5-5 CASNSGGGRDSPLHF TGTGCCAGCAACTCCGGCGGGGGGCGAGATTCACCCCTCCACTTT
few TRBJ1-1 - TRBV20-1 CSARDAMANTEAFF TGCAGTGCTAGAGACGCAATGGCGAACACTGAAGCTTTCTTT
- TRBJ2-3 - TRBV4-2 CASSQDGYPPDTQYF TGTGCCAGCAGCCAAGATGGCTATCCTCCAGATACGCAGTATTTT
few TRBJ2-3 TRBD1 TRBV5-1 CASSLAGTGGADTQYF TGCGCCAGCAGCTTGGCCGGGACAGGGGGGGCAGATACGCAGTATTTT